Many counts were recorded for the clone carrying this TCR beta chain. The source of the sample is a study of CD8+CD57+ T cells in acquired aplastic anemia. Germline CDR1 and CDR2: SGHTA and FQGTGA. The CDR3 has 17 residues. Trimming stripped 6 bases from V and 4 bases from J, with 24 bases between. Genomic DNA, the template, was used for profiling of the TCR beta VDJ and CDR3. TCRdb reanalysed the reads using MiXCR and keeps one entry per CDR3 protein. The sample contains hundreds of thousands of distinct CDR3 sequences, around 32% of which appear only once. For sequencing, patients were chosen who had shown expansion of CD8+CD57+ cells by flow cytometry.

The V and J genes are TRBV7-3 and TRBJ1-1, with D maybe TRBD1 (5 bases). This TCR derives from a human donor with aplastic anemia. The sequenced sample consisted of sorted CD4+, CD8+, or CD8+CD57+ T cells (not recorded which) from PBMCs. CDR3 coding DNA: TGTGCCAGCAGTCTTAGATTGGGGTATGGGGGTGGCACTGAAGCTTTCTTT. Translation: CASSLRLGYGGGTEAFF. Filled out from reference TRBV7-3 and TRBJ1-1, the complete variable domain reads GAGVSQTPSNKVTEKGKYVELRCDPISGHTALYWYRQSLGQGPEFLIYFQGTGAADDSGLPNDRFFAVRPEGSVSTLKIQRTERGDSAVYLCASSLRLGYGGGTEAFFGQGTRLTVV.